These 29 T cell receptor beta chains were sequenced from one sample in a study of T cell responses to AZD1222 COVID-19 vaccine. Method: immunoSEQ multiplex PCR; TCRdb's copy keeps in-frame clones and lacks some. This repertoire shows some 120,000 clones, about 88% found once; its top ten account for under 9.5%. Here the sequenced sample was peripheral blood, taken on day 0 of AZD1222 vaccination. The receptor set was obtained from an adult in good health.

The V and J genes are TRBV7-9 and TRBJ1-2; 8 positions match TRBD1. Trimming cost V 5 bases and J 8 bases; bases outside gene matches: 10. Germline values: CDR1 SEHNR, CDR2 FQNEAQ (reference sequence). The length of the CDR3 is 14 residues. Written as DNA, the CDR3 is TGTGCCAGCAGCCATCCCAGGGGGCTGGGGGGCTACACCTTC. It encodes CASSHPRGLGGYTF. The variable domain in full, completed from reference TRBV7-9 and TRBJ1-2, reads DTGVSQNPRHKITKRGQNVTFRCDPISEHNRLYWYRQTLGQGPEFLTYFQNEAQLEKSRLLSDRFSAERPKGSFSTLEIQRTEQGDSAMYLCASSHPRGLGGYTFGSGTRLTVV.

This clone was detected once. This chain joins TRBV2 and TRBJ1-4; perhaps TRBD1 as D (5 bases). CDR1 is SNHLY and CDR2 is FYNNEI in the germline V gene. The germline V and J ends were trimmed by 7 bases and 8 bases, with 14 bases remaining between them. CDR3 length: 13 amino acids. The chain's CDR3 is CASTREWGEKLFF. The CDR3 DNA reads TGTGCCAGCACACGTGAGTGGGGCGAAAAACTGTTTTTT.

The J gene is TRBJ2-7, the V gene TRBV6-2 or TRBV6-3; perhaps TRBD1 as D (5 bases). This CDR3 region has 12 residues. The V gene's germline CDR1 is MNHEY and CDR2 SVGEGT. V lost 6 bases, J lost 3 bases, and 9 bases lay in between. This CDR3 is CASSRTIYEQYF. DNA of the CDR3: TGTGCCAGCAGCAGGACAATCTACGAGCAGTACTTC.

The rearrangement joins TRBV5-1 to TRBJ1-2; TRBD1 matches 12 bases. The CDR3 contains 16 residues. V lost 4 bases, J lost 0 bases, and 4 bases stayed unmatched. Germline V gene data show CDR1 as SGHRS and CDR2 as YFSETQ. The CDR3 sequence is CASSRGQGATNYGYTF. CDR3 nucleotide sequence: TGCGCCAGCAGCCGGGGACAGGGGGCTACTAACTATGGCTACACCTTC.

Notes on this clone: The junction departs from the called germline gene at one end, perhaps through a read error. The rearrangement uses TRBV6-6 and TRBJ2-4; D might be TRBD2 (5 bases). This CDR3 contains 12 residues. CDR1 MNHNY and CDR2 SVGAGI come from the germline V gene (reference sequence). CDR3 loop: CASSYSSGSGNF. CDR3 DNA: TGTGCCAGCAGTTACTCGAGTGGATCCGGGAACTTC.

CDR3 DNA: TGTGCCACGGAACAACTGGACAGTCTCCTCCACTTT. It yields the protein CATEQLDSLLHF. The chain combines TRBV28 with TRBJ1-6; a weak D match, TRBD1 (6 bases). The CDR3 sequence is 12 residues long. V was pared by 10 bases and J by 15 bases, with 19 bases between. CDR1 MDHEN and CDR2 SYDVKM come from the germline V gene.

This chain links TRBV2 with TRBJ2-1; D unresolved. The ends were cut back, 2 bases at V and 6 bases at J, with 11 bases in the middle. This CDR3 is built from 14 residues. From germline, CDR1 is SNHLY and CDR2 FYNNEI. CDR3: CASSERLQSNEQFF. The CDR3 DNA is TGTGCCAGCAGTGAAAGGCTCCAGTCCAATGAGCAGTTCTTC.

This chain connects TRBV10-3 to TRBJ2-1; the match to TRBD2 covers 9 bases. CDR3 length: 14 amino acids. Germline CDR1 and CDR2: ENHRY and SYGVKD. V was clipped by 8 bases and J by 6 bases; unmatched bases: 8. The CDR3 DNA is TGTGCCATCCTCCGGAGCGGGGGGTCCAATGAGCAGTTCTTC. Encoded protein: CAILRSGGSNEQFF.

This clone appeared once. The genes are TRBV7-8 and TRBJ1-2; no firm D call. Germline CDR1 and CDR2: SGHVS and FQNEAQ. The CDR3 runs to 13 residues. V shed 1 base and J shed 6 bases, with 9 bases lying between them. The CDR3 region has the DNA TGTGCCAGCAGCTTAGACCCGGTAGATGGCTACACCTTC. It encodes CASSLDPVDGYTF.

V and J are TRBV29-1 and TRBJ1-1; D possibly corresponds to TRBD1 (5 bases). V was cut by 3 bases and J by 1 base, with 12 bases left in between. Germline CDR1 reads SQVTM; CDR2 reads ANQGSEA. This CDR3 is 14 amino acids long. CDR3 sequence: CSVESGIWNTEAFF. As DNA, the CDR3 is TGCAGCGTTGAGTCAGGGATTTGGAACACTGAAGCTTTCTTT.

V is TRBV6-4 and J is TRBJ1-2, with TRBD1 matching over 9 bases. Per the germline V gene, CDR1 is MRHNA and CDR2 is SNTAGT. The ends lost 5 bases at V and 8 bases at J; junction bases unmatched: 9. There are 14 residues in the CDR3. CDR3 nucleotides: TGTGCCAGCAGTCCAACACAGGGGGCAGGAGGCTACACCTTC. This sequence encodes CASSPTQGAGGYTF.

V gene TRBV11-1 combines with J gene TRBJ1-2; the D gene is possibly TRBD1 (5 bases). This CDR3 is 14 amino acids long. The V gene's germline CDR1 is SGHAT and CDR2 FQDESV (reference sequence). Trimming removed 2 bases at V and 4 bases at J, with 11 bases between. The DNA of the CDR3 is TGTGCCAGCAGCTTACTCCCAGGGAGCTATGGCTACACCTTC. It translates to CASSLLPGSYGYTF.

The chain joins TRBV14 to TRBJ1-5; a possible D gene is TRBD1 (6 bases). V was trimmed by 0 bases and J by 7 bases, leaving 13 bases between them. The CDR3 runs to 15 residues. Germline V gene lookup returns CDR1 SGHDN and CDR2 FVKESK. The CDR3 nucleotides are TGTGCCAGCAGCCAAGAATGGAGGGGGTTACAGCCCCAGCATTTT. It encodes CASSQEWRGLQPQHF.

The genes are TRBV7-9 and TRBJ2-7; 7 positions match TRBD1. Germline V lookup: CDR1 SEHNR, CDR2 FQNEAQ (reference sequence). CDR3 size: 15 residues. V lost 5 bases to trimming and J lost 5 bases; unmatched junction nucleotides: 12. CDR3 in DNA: TGTGCCAGCAGCCCCCTAGGGACAGTGTGGAACGAGCAGTACTTC. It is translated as CASSPLGTVWNEQYF.

The DNA of the CDR3 is TGTGCCAGCAGCGGAACAGGGGGCGCCCCTGGCTACACCTTC. It yields the protein CASSGTGGAPGYTF. The rearrangement uses TRBV9 and TRBJ1-2; 9 bases are shared with TRBD1. CDR3 length equals 14 residues. CDR1 SGDLS and CDR2 YYNGEE come from the germline V gene. Trimming at V came to 3 bases and at J to 7 bases, leaving 7 bases not matched to a gene.

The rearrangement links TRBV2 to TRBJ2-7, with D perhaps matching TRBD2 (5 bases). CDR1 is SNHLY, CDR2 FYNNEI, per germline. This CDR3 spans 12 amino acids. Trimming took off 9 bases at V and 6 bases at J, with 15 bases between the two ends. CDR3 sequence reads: CASGFGGSEQYF. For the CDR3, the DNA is TGTGCCAGTGGGTTTGGAGGCTCCGAGCAGTACTTC.

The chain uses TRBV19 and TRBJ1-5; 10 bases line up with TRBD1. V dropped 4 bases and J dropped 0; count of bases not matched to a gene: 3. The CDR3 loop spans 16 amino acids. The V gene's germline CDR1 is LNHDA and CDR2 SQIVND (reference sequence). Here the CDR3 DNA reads TGTGCCAGTAGTACGACAGGGGGCCATAGCAATCAGCCCCAGCATTTT. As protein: CASSTTGGHSNQPQHF.

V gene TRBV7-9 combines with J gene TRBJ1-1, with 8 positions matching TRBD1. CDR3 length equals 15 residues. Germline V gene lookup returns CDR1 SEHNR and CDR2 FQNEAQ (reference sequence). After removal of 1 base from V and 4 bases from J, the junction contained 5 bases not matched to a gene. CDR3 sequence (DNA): TGTGCCAGCAGCTTAGGGACAGGGCACTCCACTGAAGCTTTCTTT. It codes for CASSLGTGHSTEAFF.

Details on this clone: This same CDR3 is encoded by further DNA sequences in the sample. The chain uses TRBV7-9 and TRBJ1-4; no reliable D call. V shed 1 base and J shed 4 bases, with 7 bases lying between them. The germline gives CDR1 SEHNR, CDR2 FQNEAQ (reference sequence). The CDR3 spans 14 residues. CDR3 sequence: CASSLGHVNEKLFF. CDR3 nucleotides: TGTGCCAGCAGCTTAGGACACGTTAATGAAAAACTGTTTTTT.

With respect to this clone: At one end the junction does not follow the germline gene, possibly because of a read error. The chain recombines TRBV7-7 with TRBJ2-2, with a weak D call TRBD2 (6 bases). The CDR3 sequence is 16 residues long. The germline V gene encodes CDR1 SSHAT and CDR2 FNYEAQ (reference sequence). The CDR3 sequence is CASSLGVAENTGELFF. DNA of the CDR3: TGTGCTAGCAGCTTAGGGGTAGCGGAGAACACCGGGGAGCTGTTTTTT.

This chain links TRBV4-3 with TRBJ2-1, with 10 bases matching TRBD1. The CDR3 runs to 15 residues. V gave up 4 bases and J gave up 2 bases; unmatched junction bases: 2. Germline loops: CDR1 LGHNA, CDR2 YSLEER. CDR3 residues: CASSRGQGAYNEQFF. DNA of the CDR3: TGCGCCAGCAGCCGCGGACAGGGGGCCTACAATGAGCAGTTCTTC.

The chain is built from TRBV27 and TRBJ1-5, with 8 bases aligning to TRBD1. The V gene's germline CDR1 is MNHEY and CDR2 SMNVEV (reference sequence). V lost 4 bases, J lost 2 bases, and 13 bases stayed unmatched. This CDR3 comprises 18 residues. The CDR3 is CASSSLSQQGGRNQPQHF. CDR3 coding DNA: TGTGCCAGCAGTTCCCTCTCCCAACAGGGGGGCCGCAATCAGCCCCAGCATTTT.

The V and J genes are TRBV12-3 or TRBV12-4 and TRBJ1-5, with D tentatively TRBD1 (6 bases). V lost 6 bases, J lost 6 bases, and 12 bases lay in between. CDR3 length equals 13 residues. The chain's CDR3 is CASSLTGSQPQHF. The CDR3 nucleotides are TGTGCCAGCAGCCTAACAGGGTCTCAGCCCCAGCATTTT.

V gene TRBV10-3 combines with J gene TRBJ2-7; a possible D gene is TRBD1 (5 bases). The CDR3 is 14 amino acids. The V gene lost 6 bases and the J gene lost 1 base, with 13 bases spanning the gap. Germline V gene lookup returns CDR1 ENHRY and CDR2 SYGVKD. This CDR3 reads CAISLGVLSYEQYF. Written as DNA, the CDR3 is TGTGCCATCAGCCTAGGGGTCCTATCCTACGAGCAGTACTTC.

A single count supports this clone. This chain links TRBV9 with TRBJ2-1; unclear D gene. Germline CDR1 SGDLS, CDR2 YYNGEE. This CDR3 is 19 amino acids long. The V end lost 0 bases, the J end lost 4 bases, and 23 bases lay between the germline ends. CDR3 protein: CASSVALTTHFQSYNEQFF. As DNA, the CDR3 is TGTGCCAGCAGCGTAGCTCTAACTACCCACTTCCAATCGTACAATGAGCAGTTCTTC. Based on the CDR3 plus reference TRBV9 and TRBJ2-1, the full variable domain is DSGVTQTPKHLITATGQRVTLRCSPRSGDLSVYWYQQSLDQGLQFLIQYYNGEERAKGNILERFSAQQFPDLHSELNLSSLELGDSALYFCASSVALTTHFQSYNEQFFGPGTRLTVL.

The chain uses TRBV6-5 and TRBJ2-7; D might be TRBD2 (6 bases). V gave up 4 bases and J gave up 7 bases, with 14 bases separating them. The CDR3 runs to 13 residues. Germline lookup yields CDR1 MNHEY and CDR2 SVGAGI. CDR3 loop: CASSSLLAREQYF. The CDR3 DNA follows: TGTGCCAGCAGTTCCCTACTAGCTCGGGAGCAGTACTTC.

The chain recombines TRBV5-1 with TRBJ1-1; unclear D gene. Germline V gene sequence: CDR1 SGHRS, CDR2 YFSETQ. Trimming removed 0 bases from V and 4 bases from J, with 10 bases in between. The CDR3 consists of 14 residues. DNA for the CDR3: TGCGCCAGCAGCTTGGTAGAGAGAGGCACTGAAGCTTTCTTT. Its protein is CASSLVERGTEAFF.

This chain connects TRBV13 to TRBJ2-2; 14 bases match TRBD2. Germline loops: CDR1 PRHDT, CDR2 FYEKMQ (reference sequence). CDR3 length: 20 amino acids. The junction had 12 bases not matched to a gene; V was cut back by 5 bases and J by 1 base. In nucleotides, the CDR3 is TGTGCCAGCAGCAACCTACGGGGACTAGCGGGGGCGAGGAACACCGGGGAGCTGTTTTTT. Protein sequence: CASSNLRGLAGARNTGELFF. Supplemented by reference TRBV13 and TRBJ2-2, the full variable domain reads AAGVIQSPRHLIKEKRETATLKCYPIPRHDTVYWYQQGPGQDPQFLISFYEKMQSDKGSIPDRFSAQQFSDYHSELNMSSLELGDSALYFCASSNLRGLAGARNTGELFFGEGSRLTVL.

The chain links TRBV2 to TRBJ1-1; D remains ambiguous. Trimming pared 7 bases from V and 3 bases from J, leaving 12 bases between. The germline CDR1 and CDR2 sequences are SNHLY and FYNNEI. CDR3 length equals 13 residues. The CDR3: CASMWTLYTEAFF. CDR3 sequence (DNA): TGTGCCAGCATGTGGACCCTTTACACTGAAGCTTTCTTT. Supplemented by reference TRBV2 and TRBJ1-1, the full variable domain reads EPEVTQTPSHQVTQMGQEVILRCVPISNHLYFYWYRQILGQKVEFLVSFYNNEISEKSEIFDDQFSVERPDGSNFTLKIRSTKLEDSAMYFCASMWTLYTEAFFGQGTRLTVV.